The 27 T cell receptor beta chains presented below share a single source sample, sequenced in a study of cytomegalovirus exposure and HLA in healthy donors. Researchers ran the PCR with 60 Vbeta and 13 Jbeta primers. Profiling relied on immunoSEQ multiplex PCR, and the TCRdb table lists in-frame clones only, not all of them. The sample lists more than 150,000 clones; around 85% were seen once. Source material: PBMCs. The receptors come from a man aged 35 to 55 in good health and CMV-seropositive.

The genes are TRBV21-1 and TRBJ1-2; whether TRBD1, the table's D call, matches the DNA was not checked. TRBV21-1 is described as a pseudogene. This CDR3 region has 16 residues. CDR3 nucleotide sequence: TGTGCCAGCAGCTCCAAAAAGGGACCAGGGGACTATGGCTACACCTTC. The encoded protein is CASSSKKGPGDYGYTF.

The CDR3 sequence: CASSLGGQDEAFF. CDR3 DNA: TGCGCCAGCAGCTTGGGGGGGCAGGATGAAGCTTTCTTT. The chain recombines TRBV5-1 with TRBJ1-1, with D perhaps matching TRBD1 (6 bases). The ends were cut back, 0 bases at V and 7 bases at J, with 10 bases in the middle. There are 13 residues in the CDR3. The germline V gene encodes CDR1 SGHRS and CDR2 YFSETQ.

CDR3 amino acids: CASSLEGGYTIYF. CDR3 DNA: TGCGCCAGCAGCTTGGAAGGGGGATACACCATATATTTT. J is TRBJ1-3 and V is TRBV5-1, with D possibly TRBD1 on 6 matching bases. With 0 bases removed from V and 8 bases from J, the gap between germline ends came to 9 bases. CDR3 length: 13 amino acids. Germline CDR1 SGHRS, CDR2 YFSETQ.

The J gene is TRBJ2-5, the V gene TRBV12-2; the table's D gene call, TRBD2, was not cross checked with the DNA. TRBV12-2 is a pseudogene locus. The CDR3 runs to 17 residues. This chain's CDR3 is CASRSGRRELAEETQYF. DNA of the CDR3: TGTGCAAGTCGCTCGGGGAGAAGGGAACTAGCGGAAGAGACCCAGTACTTC.

This chain links TRBV7-8 with TRBJ2-2; TRBD2 matches at 13 bases. The CDR3 is 20 amino acids. Per germline, CDR1 SGHVS and CDR2 FQNEAQ. V gave up 4 bases and J gave up 0 bases; unmatched junction bases: 11. The CDR3 reads CASSYAPGLAGRSNTGELFF. The CDR3 DNA follows: TGTGCCAGCAGCTACGCCCCGGGACTAGCGGGGCGATCGAACACCGGGGAGCTGTTTTTT. Complete variable domain (other parts from reference TRBV7-8 and TRBJ2-2): GAGVSQSPRYKVAKRGQDVALRCDPISGHVSLFWYQQALGQGPEFLTYFQNEAQLDKSGLPSDRFFAERPEGSVSTLKIQRTQQEDSAVYLCASSYAPGLAGRSNTGELFFGEGSRLTVL.

In its sample, this clone was seen a few times. V usage is TRBV9 and J usage is TRBJ2-3; the D is unclear. Germline lookup yields CDR1 SGDLS and CDR2 YYNGEE. This CDR3 has 14 residues. Trimming took 0 bases from V and 4 from J, leaving 9 bases between them. CDR3: CASSVDPRSDTQYF. DNA of the CDR3: TGTGCCAGCAGCGTAGATCCTAGATCAGATACGCAGTATTTT.

V is TRBV18 and J is TRBJ1-3; 7 nucleotides line up with TRBD1. Looked up from germline, CDR1 is KGHSH and CDR2 is LQKENI. Trimming at V came to 0 bases and at J to 0 bases, leaving 5 bases not matched to a gene. This CDR3 is 17 amino acids long. CDR3 sequence (DNA): TGTGCCAGCTCACCACCGGGCTCAGGGGGCTCTGGAAACACCATATATTTT. This sequence encodes CASSPPGSGGSGNTIYF.

The chain recombines TRBV19 with TRBJ2-1; 11 bases agree with TRBD2. V was pared by 6 bases and J by 8 bases, with 9 bases of the junction left unmatched. Germline CDR1 LNHDA, CDR2 SQIVND (reference sequence). CDR3 length: 15 residues. This CDR3 reads CASSLLAGAWDEQFF. CDR3 in DNA: TGTGCCAGTAGCCTACTAGCGGGGGCCTGGGATGAGCAGTTCTTC. The variable domain in full, completed from reference TRBV19 and TRBJ2-1, reads DGGITQSPKYLFRKEGQNVTLSCEQNLNHDAMYWYRQDPGQGLRLIYYSQIVNDFQKGDIAEGYSVSREKKESFPLTVTSAQKNPTAFYLCASSLLAGAWDEQFFGPGTRLTVL.

There are a few counts of this clone. CDR3 residues: CASSLDGSSYEQYF. CDR3 sequence (DNA): TGTGCCAGCAGCTTGGACGGGAGCTCCTACGAGCAGTACTTC. This chain connects TRBV11-2 to TRBJ2-7; tentatively, D is TRBD2 (6 bases). The CDR3 has 14 residues. Trimming shortened V by 3 bases and J by 0 bases, and 9 bases separated the two germline ends. CDR1 SGHAT and CDR2 FQNNGV come from the germline V gene.

The chain combines TRBV5-4 with TRBJ2-1; maybe TRBD1 (5 bases). The CDR3 contains 15 residues. Looked up from germline, CDR1 is SGHNT and CDR2 is YYREEE (reference sequence). The V end was cut by 4 bases, the J end by 4 bases, with 15 bases between. CDR3 sequence: CASSNVGAVYNEQFF. CDR3 coding DNA: TGTGCCAGCAGCAACGTAGGGGCGGTGTACAATGAGCAGTTCTTC.

This chain connects TRBV27 to TRBJ2-5; 10 bases match TRBD2. Germline V gives CDR1 MNHEY, CDR2 SMNVEV (reference sequence). After removal of 5 bases from V and 0 bases from J, the junction contained 3 bases not matched to a gene. This CDR3 is built from 15 residues. In DNA, the CDR3 is TGTGCCAGCAGTGGAGCGGGGGGGCACCAAGAGACCCAGTACTTC. Protein product: CASSGAGGHQETQYF.

The chain employs TRBV15 and TRBJ2-5; D is uncertain. Deletions cut 3 bases from V and 4 bases from J, with 9 bases between. This CDR3 has 13 amino acids. Germline lookup yields CDR1 LNHNV and CDR2 YYDKDF (reference sequence). The CDR3 sequence: CATSSFRRETQYF. The DNA for the CDR3 is TGTGCCACCAGCAGCTTTCGGAGAGAGACCCAGTACTTC.

The CDR3 region is CASSVAGYSNQPQHF. DNA of the CDR3: TGTGCCAGCAGCGTAGCAGGGTATAGCAATCAGCCCCAGCATTTT. The chain carries TRBV9 and TRBJ1-5; D perhaps matches TRBD1 (5 bases). This CDR3 contains 15 residues. With 0 bases removed from V and 0 bases from J, the gap between germline ends came to 7 bases. Germline lookup yields CDR1 SGDLS and CDR2 YYNGEE. The whole variable domain, remainder taken from reference TRBV9 and TRBJ1-5, is DSGVTQTPKHLITATGQRVTLRCSPRSGDLSVYWYQQSLDQGLQFLIQYYNGEERAKGNILERFSAQQFPDLHSELNLSSLELGDSALYFCASSVAGYSNQPQHFGDGTRLSIL.

This clone has a handful of counts. The chain carries TRBV19 and TRBJ1-1; TRBD1 matches at 8 bases. Germline V gene lookup returns CDR1 LNHDA and CDR2 SQIVND (reference sequence). The CDR3 loop spans 14 amino acids. Losses at the gene ends were 5 bases for V and 4 bases for J; bases not matched to a gene: 6. The CDR3 spells CASSSVDRGTEAFF. The CDR3 DNA follows: TGTGCCAGTAGTTCAGTCGACAGGGGCACTGAAGCTTTCTTT. The complete variable domain, with remaining parts taken from reference TRBV19 and TRBJ1-1, reads DGGITQSPKYLFRKEGQNVTLSCEQNLNHDAMYWYRQDPGQGLRLIYYSQIVNDFQKGDIAEGYSVSREKKESFPLTVTSAQKNPTAFYLCASSSVDRGTEAFFGQGTRLTVV.

This chain links TRBV6-5 with TRBJ1-1; TRBD1 agrees at 8 bases. V dropped 6 bases and J dropped 0; count of bases not matched to a gene: 0. The CDR3 is 13 residues long. Germline CDR1 reads MNHEY; CDR2 reads SVGAGI. CDR3 sequence (DNA): TGTGCCAGCAGGGACAGGGTGAACACTGAAGCTTTCTTT. This translates into CASRDRVNTEAFF.

The rearrangement joins TRBV5-4 to TRBJ2-2, with 9 bases that match TRBD2. The V gene end was trimmed by 10 bases and the J gene end by 2 bases; junction bases not matched to a gene: 6. CDR1 and CDR2 (germline): SGHNT, YYREEE (reference sequence). The CDR3 length is 14 residues. The CDR3 here is CAAGRGGNTGELFF. The CDR3 DNA is TGTGCCGCGGGGCGGGGGGGCAACACCGGGGAGCTGTTTTTT.

V usage is TRBV4-3 and J usage is TRBJ2-7, with a tentative D call TRBD2 (6 bases). The germline gives CDR1 LGHNA, CDR2 YSLEER. This CDR3 region has 13 residues. V lost 2 bases to trimming and J lost 7 bases, with 12 bases between them. CDR3 sequence (DNA): TGCGCCAGCAGCCAACTATCCCGGGGGGAGCAGTACTTC. Encoded protein: CASSQLSRGEQYF.

CDR3 DNA sequence: TGTGCCAGCATGCCAGGCAGAGCTGGAAACACCATATATTTT. The encoded protein is CASMPGRAGNTIYF. The V call is TRBV6-5, the J call TRBJ1-3; D gene uncertain. CDR1 and CDR2 from the germline V gene are MNHEY and SVGAGI. Trimming removed 7 bases at V and 2 bases at J, with 12 bases between. This CDR3 is 14 amino acids long.

This chain joins TRBV27 and TRBJ2-7; a possible D gene is TRBD1 (6 bases). The V end lost 6 bases, the J end lost 7 bases, and 22 bases lay between the germline ends. Germline CDR1 and CDR2: MNHEY and SMNVEV (reference sequence). The CDR3 has 15 amino acids. Here the CDR3 reads CASRGGGASSKEQYF. The CDR3, as DNA: TGTGCCAGCAGGGGTGGGGGCGCTTCCTCTAAAGAGCAGTACTTC.

Regarding this clone: Other DNA sequences within the sample encode an identical CDR3. The rearrangement joins TRBV27 to TRBJ1-1, with D perhaps matching TRBD1 (6 bases). The CDR3 is made up of 14 amino acids. V lost 5 bases to trimming and J lost 1 base, with 11 bases between them. Germline V gene lookup returns CDR1 MNHEY and CDR2 SMNVEV (reference sequence). The CDR3 DNA sequence: TGTGCCAGCAGTCTGGGGGGGCCGAACACTGAAGCTTTCTTT. This gives the protein CASSLGGPNTEAFF.

This chain uses TRBV7-3 with TRBJ2-7; D is possibly TRBD1 (6 bases). Trimming removed 4 bases from V and 5 bases from J, with 21 bases in between. The CDR3 has 16 amino acids. The germline gives CDR1 SGHTA, CDR2 FQGTGA. The CDR3 here is CASSSFDRLVMNEQYF. CDR3 DNA sequence: TGTGCCAGCAGCTCATTTGACAGGCTGGTGATGAACGAGCAGTACTTC.

The table lists this clone with a few counts. This chain joins TRBV19 and TRBJ2-2, with D tentatively TRBD2 (7 bases). Germline V gene lookup returns CDR1 LNHDA and CDR2 SQIVND (reference sequence). The CDR3 contains 13 residues. V lost 8 bases, J lost 5 bases, and 12 bases lay in between. CDR3 bases: TGTGCCAGTGCGGGGGCCAAGACCGGGGAGCTGTTTTTT. Translated: CASAGAKTGELFF.

A single count supports this clone. The chain joins TRBV9 to TRBJ2-3, with 13 bases identical to TRBD2. The germline CDR1 and CDR2 sequences are SGDLS and YYNGEE. The CDR3 runs 17 residues. The junction had 2 bases not matched to a gene; V was cut back by 0 bases and J by 1 base. The CDR3 nucleotides are TGTGCCAGCAGCGTAGCTGGGACTAGCGGGGGCACAGATACGCAGTATTTT. It specifies CASSVAGTSGGTDTQYF.

V gene TRBV27 combines with J gene TRBJ2-7; TRBD2 is a possible D gene (7 bases). The CDR3 consists of 14 residues. The V and J ends lost 10 bases and 1 base respectively, with 17 bases between them. The germline V gene has CDR1 MNHEY and CDR2 SMNVEV (reference sequence). The CDR3 sequence: CATGLRGPSYEQYF. The CDR3 bases are TGTGCCACCGGGTTGCGGGGGCCTTCCTACGAGCAGTACTTC.

CDR3 bases: TGCACCAGCAGCCAAACGGGGGACAGGCGAACGTACGGTGGTAATTCACCCCTCCACTTT. Protein product: CTSSQTGDRRTYGGNSPLHF. The gene calls are TRBV1 and TRBJ1-6; the table's D call of TRBD1 was not tested on the DNA. TRBV1 is a documented pseudogene. This CDR3 spans 20 amino acids.

V usage is TRBV9 and J usage is TRBJ2-2, with a possible D match to TRBD2 (6 bases). The germline V and J ends were trimmed by 4 bases and 4 bases, with 14 bases remaining between them. The CDR3 extends over 15 amino acids. The germline gives CDR1 SGDLS, CDR2 YYNGEE. The DNA for the CDR3 is TGTGCCAGCAGCATCGGGGGTCTCCTCACCGGGGAGCTGTTTTTT. It translates to CASSIGGLLTGELFF. Complete variable domain (other parts from reference TRBV9 and TRBJ2-2): DSGVTQTPKHLITATGQRVTLRCSPRSGDLSVYWYQQSLDQGLQFLIQYYNGEERAKGNILERFSAQQFPDLHSELNLSSLELGDSALYFCASSIGGLLTGELFFGEGSRLTVL.

The chain employs TRBV10-3 and TRBJ1-3; no clear D gene. V lost 4 bases and J 0 bases, leaving 10 bases between the germline ends. This CDR3 region has 15 residues. Germline V gene data show CDR1 as ENHRY and CDR2 as SYGVKD. The CDR3 coding sequence is TGTGCCATCAGTGGAGGTCAGACCTCTGGAAACACCATATATTTT. This codes for CAISGGQTSGNTIYF.